This section outlines one TCR beta chain sequence together with its context. This clone's antigen is unknown. The input lacks base qualities; no much larger clone sits a single base away. The data were obtained in a study of blood T cell repertoires in COVID-19 (TCRdb year 2020). Broadly, across the study: The collaborator samples originated in the United States, Italy and Spain and spanned the acute and convalescent phases of COVID-19. The material from the prospective study consisted of cDNA or gDNA derived from T cells, B-cell-depleted T cells, or PBMCs. Subjects who had been exposed to COVID-19, were actively infected with it, or had recovered from it provided the deeply sampled blood TCRbeta repertoires that made up the dataset. A freely available public database, intended as a resource for researchers studying the immune response to SARS-CoV-2, is where the repertoires were released. The samples were drawn from two sources: the first 160 participants of the ongoing ImmuneRACE study, and 950 to 1,500 subjects contributed by 6 global collaborators. Nearly every sample came with metadata listing a de-identified subject ID, COVID-19 status, age in years and sex. Where HLA class I and class II types were available, the types were taken from metadata supplied by the sample provider, not from assay-based typing. The paper's findings and limits, for the study overall: The amount of clinical and demographic metadata varied by source and participant and was provided uncurated.

The CDR3 starts with the cysteine, ends with the phenylalanine, and has 14 residues. Only CDR3 DNA remains: 42 bases, in frame from the first base. Trimming takes 7 bases off V and 2 bases off J; junction bases not matched to a gene: 5. Based on the germline V gene, the CDR1 and CDR2 sequences are SNHLY and FYNNEI. At one collaborating source in Seattle, patients were enrolled during active infection and were followed longitudinally through the course of disease. The collaborating institutions used their own protocols to collect whole blood in K2EDTA tubes. For TCRbeta analysis, collaborators shipped samples in one of three forms: frozen whole blood, isolated PBMCs, or DNA extracted from either of those sample types. The immunoSEQ Assay, a bias-controlled multiplex PCR, was used to amplify TCRbeta CDR3 regions from genomic DNA. On the study's bioinformatics: The number of nucleated cells in each sample was estimated from the amplification of reference gene primers within the assay. To quantify the absolute abundance of each unique TCRbeta CDR3 rearrangement, sequence reads were collapsed and filtered. For each sample, productive Simpson clonality was calculated by taking the square root of Simpson's diversity index across productive rearrangements. This immuneACCESS table, as held by TCRdb, lists in-frame sequences with V and J called but not all clones. Of the missing ones, under half trace to an unresolved V gene in checked studies; the others have no known cause. Clone size and V and J calls were adopted from that table, with D and trimming inferred from the DNA. The sample includes 200,000 to 250,000 clones, with more than 80% observed a single time. The top ten hold 6% to 8% of the sample.

Source material: peripheral blood. This clonotype was sampled from a woman at least 80 years old with COVID-19, enrolled during active disease. The sequence is built from TRBV2 and TRBJ1-5; 7 bases in the middle match TRBD1. The DNA is TGTGCCAGCACCACAGACAGGGGCAATCAGCCCCAGCATTTT. Its translation is CASTTDRGNQPQHF. The variable domain in full, with residues beyond the CDR3 obtained from the reference TRBV2 and TRBJ1-5 genes, is EPEVTQTPSHQVTQMGQEVILRCVPISNHLYFYWYRQILGQKVEFLVSFYNNEISEKSEIFDDQFSVERPDGSNFTLKIRSTKLEDSAMYFCASTTDRGNQPQHFGDGTRLSIL.